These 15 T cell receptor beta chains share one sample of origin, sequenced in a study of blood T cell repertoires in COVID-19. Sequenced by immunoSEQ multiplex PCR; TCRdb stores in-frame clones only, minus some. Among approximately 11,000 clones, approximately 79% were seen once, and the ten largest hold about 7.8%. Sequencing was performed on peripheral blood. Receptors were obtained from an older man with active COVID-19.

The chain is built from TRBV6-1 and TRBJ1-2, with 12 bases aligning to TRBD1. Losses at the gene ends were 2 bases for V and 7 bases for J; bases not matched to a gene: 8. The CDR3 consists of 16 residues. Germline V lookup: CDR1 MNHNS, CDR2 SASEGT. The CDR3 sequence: CASSELGQGARSGYTF. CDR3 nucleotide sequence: TGTGCCAGCAGTGAATTGGGACAGGGGGCGCGCAGTGGCTACACCTTC.

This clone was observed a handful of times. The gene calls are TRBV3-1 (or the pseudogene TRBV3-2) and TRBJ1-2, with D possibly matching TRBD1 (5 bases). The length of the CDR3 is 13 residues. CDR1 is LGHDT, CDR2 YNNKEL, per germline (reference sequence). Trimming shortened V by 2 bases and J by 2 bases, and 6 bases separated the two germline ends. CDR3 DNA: TGTGCCAGCAGCCAACAGGGAAACTATGGCTACACCTTC. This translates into CASSQQGNYGYTF.

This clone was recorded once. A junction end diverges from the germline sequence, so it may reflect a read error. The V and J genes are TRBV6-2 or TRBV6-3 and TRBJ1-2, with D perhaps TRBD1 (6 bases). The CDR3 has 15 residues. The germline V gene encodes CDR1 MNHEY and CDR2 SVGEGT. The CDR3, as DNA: TGTGCCAGCAGTTACTCGAGGGGGGGAAACTCTGGCTACACCTTC. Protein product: CASSYSRGGNSGYTF.

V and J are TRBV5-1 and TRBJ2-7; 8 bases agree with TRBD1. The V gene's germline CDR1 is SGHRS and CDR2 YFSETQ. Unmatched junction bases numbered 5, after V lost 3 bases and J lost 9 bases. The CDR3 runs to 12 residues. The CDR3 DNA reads TGCGCCAGCAGCTCAGGACAGGGATCGCAGTACTTC. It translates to CASSSGQGSQYF.

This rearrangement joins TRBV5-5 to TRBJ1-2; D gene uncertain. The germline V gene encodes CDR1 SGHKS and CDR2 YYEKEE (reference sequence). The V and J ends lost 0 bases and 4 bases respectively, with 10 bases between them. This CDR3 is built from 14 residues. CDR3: CASSLGDKSYGYTF. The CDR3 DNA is TGTGCCAGCAGCTTGGGAGACAAGAGCTATGGCTACACCTTC. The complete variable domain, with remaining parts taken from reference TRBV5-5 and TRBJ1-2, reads DAGVTQSPTHLIKTRGQQVTLRCSPISGHKSVSWYQQVLGQGPQFIFQYYEKEERGRGNFPDRFSARQFPNYSSELNVNALLLGDSALYLCASSLGDKSYGYTFGSGTRLTVV.

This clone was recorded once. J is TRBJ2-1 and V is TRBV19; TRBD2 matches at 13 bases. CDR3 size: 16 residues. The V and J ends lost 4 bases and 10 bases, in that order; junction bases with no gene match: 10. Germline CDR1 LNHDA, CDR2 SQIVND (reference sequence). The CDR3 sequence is CASSTQTSGGPREQFF. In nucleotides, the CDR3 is TGTGCCAGTAGTACCCAGACTAGCGGGGGGCCCCGAGAGCAGTTCTTC.

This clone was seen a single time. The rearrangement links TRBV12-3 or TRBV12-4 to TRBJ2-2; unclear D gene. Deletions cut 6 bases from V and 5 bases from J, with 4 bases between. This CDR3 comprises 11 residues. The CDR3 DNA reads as TGTGCCAGCAGGAGGACCGGGGAGCTGTTTTTT. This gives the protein CASRRTGELFF.

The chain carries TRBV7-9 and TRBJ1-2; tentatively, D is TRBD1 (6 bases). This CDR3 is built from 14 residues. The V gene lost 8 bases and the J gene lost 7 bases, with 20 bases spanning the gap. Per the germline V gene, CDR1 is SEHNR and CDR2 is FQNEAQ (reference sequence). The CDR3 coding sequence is TGTGCCAGCGGTACTTTTGGGGGCGCGAGTGGCTACACCTTC. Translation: CASGTFGGASGYTF.

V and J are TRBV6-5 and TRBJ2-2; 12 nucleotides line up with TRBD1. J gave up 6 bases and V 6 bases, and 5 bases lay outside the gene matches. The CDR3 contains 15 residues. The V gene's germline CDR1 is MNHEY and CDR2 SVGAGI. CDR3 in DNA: TGTGCCAGCAGGCGGGGGACAGGGGGCCCCGGGGAGCTGTTTTTT. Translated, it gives CASRRGTGGPGELFF.

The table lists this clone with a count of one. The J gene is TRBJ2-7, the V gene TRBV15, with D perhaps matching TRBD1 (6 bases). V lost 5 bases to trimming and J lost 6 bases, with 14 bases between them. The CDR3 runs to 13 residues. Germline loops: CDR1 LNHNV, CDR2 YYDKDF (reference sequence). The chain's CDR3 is CATSPGQFREQYF. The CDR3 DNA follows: TGTGCCACCAGCCCTGGACAGTTCCGCGAGCAGTACTTC. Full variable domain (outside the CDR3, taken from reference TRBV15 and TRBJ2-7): DAMVIQNPRYQVTQFGKPVTLSCSQTLNHNVMYWYQQKSSQAPKLLFHYYDKDFNNEADTPDNFQSRRPNTSFCFLDIRSPGLGDTAMYLCATSPGQFREQYFGPGTRLTVT.

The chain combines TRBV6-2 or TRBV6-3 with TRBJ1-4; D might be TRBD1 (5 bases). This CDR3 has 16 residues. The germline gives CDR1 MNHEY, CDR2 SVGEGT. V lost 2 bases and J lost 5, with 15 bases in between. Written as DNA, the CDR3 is TGTGCCAGCAGTTACGGCCGGACATTCCGAAATGAAAAACTGTTTTTT. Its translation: CASSYGRTFRNEKLFF.

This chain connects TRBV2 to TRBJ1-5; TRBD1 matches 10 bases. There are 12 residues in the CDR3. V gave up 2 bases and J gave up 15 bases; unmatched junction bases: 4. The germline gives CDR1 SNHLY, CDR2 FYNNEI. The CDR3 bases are TGTGCCAGCAGTGAAACCCGGGACAGGGGGCATTTT. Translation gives CASSETRDRGHF.

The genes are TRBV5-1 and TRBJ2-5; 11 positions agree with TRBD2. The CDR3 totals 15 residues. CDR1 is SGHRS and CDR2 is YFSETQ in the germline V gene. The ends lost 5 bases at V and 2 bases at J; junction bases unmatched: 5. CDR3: CASSPIAGGQETQYF. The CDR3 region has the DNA TGCGCCAGCAGTCCTATAGCGGGGGGGCAAGAGACCCAGTACTTC.

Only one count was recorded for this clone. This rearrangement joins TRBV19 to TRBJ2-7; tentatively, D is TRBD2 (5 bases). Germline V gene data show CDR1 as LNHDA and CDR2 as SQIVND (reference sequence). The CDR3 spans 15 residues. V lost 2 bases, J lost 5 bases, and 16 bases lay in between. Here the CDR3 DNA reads TGTGCCAGTAGTATATCGGCGGGCCTAATGAACGAGCAGTACTTC. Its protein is CASSISAGLMNEQYF.

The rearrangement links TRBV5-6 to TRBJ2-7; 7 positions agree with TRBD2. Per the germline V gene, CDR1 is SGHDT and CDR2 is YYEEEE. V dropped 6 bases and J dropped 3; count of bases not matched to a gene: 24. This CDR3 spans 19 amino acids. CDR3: CASTHRTSQFTSLNYEQYF. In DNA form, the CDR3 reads TGTGCCAGCACCCACCGGACTAGTCAGTTTACATCCCTGAACTACGAGCAGTACTTC.